Listed below are T cell receptor beta chains from one sample, sequenced in a study of control samples from healthy donors and cancer patients. Method: immunoSEQ multiplex PCR; TCRdb's copy keeps in-frame clones and lacks some. In the table there are tens of thousands of clones, about 82% of which are singletons. The material sequenced was blood. Every receptor here comes from a man in his forties in good health. Both conserved end residues are part of each CDR3. The order of the fields is V gene, D gene, CDR3 protein. D genes are given only for firm matches.

>TRBV7-2|TRBD2
CASSLGVSGGPQETQYF
>TRBV5-4|NA
CASSLGQKTYGYTF
>TRBV7-8|NA
CASSTEGTGRRNEQFF
>TRBV18|TRBD2
CASSLGLAGDNEQFF
>TRBV28|NA
CASSLTQRAPNTGELFF
>TRBV6-5|NA
CASSLITEAFF
>TRBV11-3|NA
CASSLYGGSSYNEQFF
>TRBV5-1|TRBD2
CASSLATSGGIETQYF
>TRBV5-6|NA
CASSFTRYSSSGANVLTF
>TRBV14|TRBD2
CASSQGVREWEQYF
>TRBV7-2|TRBD1
CASSLVTGADTEAFF
>TRBV7-2|NA
CASSAGGVAFF
>TRBV19|NA
CASNQGRQETQYF
>TRBV11-2|NA
CASSLGVGRSQETQYF
>TRBV5-1|NA
CASSLDGSGANVLTF
>TRBV29-1|TRBD2
CSVETSGRTSRTDTQYF
>TRBV13|NA
CASSLDRNYEQYF
>TRBV7-3|NA
CASSLRGNKGEQFF
>TRBV6-5|NA
CASSYRVGGSYEQYF
>TRBV27|NA
CASSFTSRATEAFF
>TRBV19|NA
CASSIPGINYEQYF
>TRBV9|NA
CASSERDLAQPQHF
>TRBV5-3|NA
CARRGEPRRIYGYTF
>TRBV27|TRBD2
CASSNPLGRGVSSYEQYF
>TRBV2|NA
CASTQGFNGYTF
>TRBV28|TRBD2
CASSLGLAQETQYF
>TRBV15|TRBD1
CATRGRQGRNEQFF
>TRBV19|TRBD1
CASNRQGGNQPQHF
>TRBV19|TRBD1
CASHRDRDTEAFF
>TRBV23-1|NA
CASSQKACSGANVLTF
>TRBV19|NA
CASSTTATYGYTF
>TRBV6-2/TRBV6-3|NA
CASSQGPDRIYEQYF
>TRBV9|TRBD1
CASSPGDRGSLGNQPQHF
>TRBV9|TRBD2
CASSVGLAGGTDTQYF
>TRBV14|NA
CASSQDRIDFFTDTQYF
>TRBV7-9|TRBD2
CASSLAPSGVGTQYF
>TRBV13|NA
CASSRRGAGLYNEQFF
>TRBV7-2|NA
CASSLRWSRSETQYF
>TRBV7-9|NA
CASSLALGTNTEAFF
>TRBV3-1/TRBV3-2|TRBD2
CASSQLRSSGRGIETQYF
>TRBV4-1|TRBD2
CASSQGLVYEQFF
>TRBV9|NA
CASSVQPLTDTQYF
>TRBV25-1|NA
CASSESGSSSPLHF
>TRBV7-3|TRBD2
CASSSNSGGASEQFF
>TRBV11-3|NA
CASSSTRGTDTQYF
>TRBV5-6|NA
CASSLVNRHNEQFF
>TRBV19|TRBD2
CASSLSETGTRRWVEQFF
>TRBV7-9|NA
CASSGDSYNSPLHF
>TRBV25-1|TRBD1
CASSGDRGGGYNSPLHF
>TRBV5-4|NA
CASTSLGGYEQYF
>TRBV7-2|TRBD2
CASSSGTRFTDTQYF
>TRBV13|TRBD1
CASSSSGTDTNTEAFF
>TRBV28|TRBD1
CASGTALQPQHF
>TRBV7-3|NA
CASSKRAESAYGYTF